The 22 T cell receptor beta chains reported below all come from one sample, sequenced in a study of blood T cell repertoires in COVID-19. The table came from immunoSEQ multiplex PCR; TCRdb's copy has only in-frame clones and leaves some out. This sample has about 99,000 clones; 79% occur once, and the top ten carry about a sixth. The sample consisted of peripheral blood. Receptors were obtained from an elderly woman with active or convalescent COVID-19.

This clone was picked up a small number of times. This chain links TRBV9 with TRBJ2-1, with D possibly matching TRBD2 (6 bases). The length of the CDR3 is 16 residues. V lost 0 bases, J lost 0 bases, and 10 bases lay in between. Germline CDR1 reads SGDLS; CDR2 reads YYNGEE. The CDR3 sequence is CASSVEGGISYNEQFF. CDR3 nucleotide sequence: TGTGCCAGCAGCGTAGAAGGCGGGATCTCCTACAATGAGCAGTTCTTC.

The CDR3 reads CATSNSRGPQETQYF. The CDR3 DNA follows: TGTGCCACCAGCAATTCACGGGGTCCACAAGAGACCCAGTACTTC. The chain combines TRBV15 with TRBJ2-5, with D maybe TRBD2 (5 bases). CDR3 size: 15 residues. CDR1 and CDR2 (germline): LNHNV, YYDKDF (reference sequence). V was cut by 4 bases and J by 2 bases, with 14 bases left in between.

V gene TRBV10-2 combines with J gene TRBJ1-1; perhaps TRBD1 as D (5 bases). The CDR3 runs 14 residues. V lost 4 bases, J lost 4 bases, and 13 bases lay in between. Germline-derived CDR1 and CDR2 are WSHSY and SAAADI. CDR3: CASSVGGWGTEAFF. The DNA for the CDR3 is TGCGCCAGCAGTGTTGGGGGGTGGGGCACTGAAGCTTTCTTT.

There are a few counts of this clone. The chain joins TRBV2 to TRBJ2-2, with 9 bases identical to TRBD2. V trimming: 2 bases; J trimming: 2 bases; junction bases outside the gene matches: 3. The CDR3 consists of 16 residues. Germline V gene sequence: CDR1 SNHLY, CDR2 FYNNEI. The CDR3 sequence is CASSENLAGNTGELFF. In DNA form, the CDR3 reads TGTGCCAGCAGTGAAAACCTAGCGGGAAACACCGGGGAGCTGTTTTTT.

This chain joins TRBV19 and TRBJ1-5; D perhaps matches TRBD1 (5 bases). The CDR3 has 15 amino acids. The germline V gene has CDR1 LNHDA and CDR2 SQIVND (reference sequence). Trimming took 3 bases from V and 7 from J, leaving 16 bases between them. The CDR3 reads CASSISGQGRQPQHF. CDR3 nucleotides: TGTGCCAGTAGTATTAGCGGGCAGGGTAGACAGCCCCAGCATTTT.

The chain employs TRBV2 and TRBJ2-5, with 11 bases identical to TRBD2. J lost 5 bases, V lost 4 bases, and 3 bases had no gene match. In germline, CDR1 is SNHLY, CDR2 FYNNEI. CDR3 size: 14 residues. CDR3: CASSGLAGGETQYF. CDR3 coding DNA: TGTGCCAGCAGTGGCCTAGCGGGAGGTGAGACCCAGTACTTC.

This clone has a single count. CDR3: CAWSRGQGTEQFF. CDR3 bases: TGTGCCTGGAGCCGGGGACAGGGGACGGAGCAGTTCTTC. The V gene is TRBV30, the J gene TRBJ2-1; TRBD1 aligns across 10 bases. The CDR3 is 13 amino acids. Looked up from germline, CDR1 is GTSNPN and CDR2 is SVGIG (reference sequence). With 3 bases clipped from V and 10 bases from J, the junction kept 6 bases outside the gene matches.

The V and J genes are TRBV10-1 and TRBJ2-1; the D gene is possibly TRBD2 (7 bases). Germline CDR1 and CDR2: WNHNN and SYGVQD (reference sequence). The CDR3 is 15 residues long. V was trimmed by 5 bases and J by 8 bases, leaving 19 bases between them. In DNA, the CDR3 is TGCGCCAGCAGTCAGAGCTGGGGGGGGCGCGATGAGCAGTTCTTC. It specifies CASSQSWGGRDEQFF.

J is TRBJ1-1 and V is TRBV5-1, with a tentative D call TRBD1 (6 bases). Between the trimmed V and J ends, which lost 0 bases and 2 bases, there was a span of 14 bases. Germline CDR1 is SGHRS and CDR2 is YFSETQ. The CDR3 loop spans 16 amino acids. The CDR3 nucleotides are TGCGCCAGCAGCTTGGAGTTACAGGGAGCAAACACTGAAGCTTTCTTT. As protein: CASSLELQGANTEAFF.

This clone has only a few counts. CDR3 protein: CASSQLAGGQETQYF. The CDR3, as DNA: TGTGCCAGCAGTCAACTAGCGGGGGGCCAAGAGACCCAGTACTTC. This rearrangement joins TRBV7-7 to TRBJ2-5; TRBD2 matches at 12 bases. Germline trimming cut 6 bases from V and 1 base from J; bases unmatched to any gene: 3. CDR3 length: 15 amino acids. Germline values: CDR1 SSHAT, CDR2 FNYEAQ (reference sequence).

This chain uses TRBV6-1 with TRBJ2-1; D may be TRBD2 (6 bases). The ends were cut back, 4 bases at V and 1 base at J, with 14 bases in the middle. Germline V gene data show CDR1 as MNHNS and CDR2 as SASEGT. This CDR3 is 16 amino acids long. DNA for the CDR3: TGTGCCAGCAGTGCCGAACTAGCAAGGTCCTACAATGAGCAGTTCTTC. Encoded protein: CASSAELARSYNEQFF.

The gene calls are TRBV18 and TRBJ1-5; D gene ambiguous. The length of the CDR3 is 13 residues. Germline V CDR1 and CDR2: KGHSH, LQKENI. V was shortened by 3 bases and J by 7 bases, with 10 bases between the two germline ends. CDR3 sequence reads: CASSPLREQPQHF. Here the CDR3 DNA reads TGTGCCAGCTCACCGTTAAGGGAGCAGCCCCAGCATTTT.

This sequence joins TRBV28 and TRBJ2-1, with TRBD2 matching over 15 bases. The V segment lost 6 bases and the J segment 0 bases; nucleotides outside the gene matches: 6. Germline V gene sequence: CDR1 MDHEN, CDR2 SYDVKM. The length of the CDR3 is 18 residues. The CDR3 DNA reads as TGTGCCAGCAGGGGGACTAGCGGGGGGAAGAGCTCCTACAATGAGCAGTTCTTC. Its protein is CASRGTSGGKSSYNEQFF.

The CDR3 DNA sequence: TGTGCCAGCAGTGAACAGTGGGGACAGCCGAATCAGCCCCAGCATTTT. This gives the protein CASSEQWGQPNQPQHF. This chain joins TRBV6-1 and TRBJ1-5; 7 bases agree with TRBD1. The junction had 8 bases not matched to a gene; V was cut back by 2 bases and J by 4 bases. The V gene's germline CDR1 is MNHNS and CDR2 SASEGT. There are 16 residues in the CDR3.

The rearrangement joins TRBV21-1 to TRBJ2-1; no DNA check was done on the table's D call, TRBD2. TRBV21-1 is described as a pseudogene. The CDR3 loop spans 16 amino acids. The CDR3 DNA reads as TGTGCCAGCAGGGTTCTAGCGGGAGGAGGCTACAATGAGCAGTTCTTC. This translates into CASRVLAGGGYNEQFF.

This clone was picked up a small number of times. The chain links TRBV7-8 to TRBJ1-5; 8 nucleotides line up with TRBD1. The CDR3 is 15 amino acids. J was trimmed by 5 bases and V by 0 bases; bases with no gene match: 3. The germline V gene encodes CDR1 SGHVS and CDR2 FQNEAQ. CDR3 sequence reads: CASSLADRGHQPQHF. As DNA, the CDR3 is TGTGCCAGCAGCTTAGCAGACAGGGGTCATCAGCCCCAGCATTTT.

The V gene is TRBV5-1, the J gene TRBJ1-6; D unclear. Germline assignment: CDR1 SGHRS and CDR2 YFSETQ. This CDR3 has 14 residues. V gave up 3 bases and J gave up 4 bases, with 8 bases separating them. The CDR3 reads CASSYGMYNSPLHF. In nucleotides, the CDR3 is TGCGCCAGCAGCTACGGGATGTATAATTCACCCCTCCACTTT.

V is TRBV6-5 and J is TRBJ2-4; TRBD1 matches at 7 bases. The CDR3 has 14 residues. J lost 6 bases, V lost 6 bases, and 8 bases had no gene match. Germline V gives CDR1 MNHEY, CDR2 SVGAGI. CDR3 in amino acids: CASSRGQLGNIQYF. DNA for the CDR3: TGTGCCAGCAGCCGGGGACAGCTTGGAAACATTCAGTACTTC.

The chain couples TRBV19 to TRBJ2-3; 10 bases are shared with TRBD2. J gave up 4 bases and V 3 bases, and 4 bases lay outside the gene matches. Germline-derived CDR1 and CDR2 are LNHDA and SQIVND (reference sequence). The CDR3 runs 15 residues. The CDR3 DNA reads as TGTGCCAGTAGTATCCTAGCGGGAGTGGCAGATACGCAGTATTTT. Its protein is CASSILAGVADTQYF.

The V and J genes are TRBV7-2 and TRBJ2-2, with D unresolved. CDR1 and CDR2 from the germline V gene are SGHTA and FQGNSA. The CDR3 has 14 amino acids. Trimming left V 1 base short and J 2 bases short, with 5 bases between. DNA for the CDR3: TGTGCCAGCAGCTTAGGTCTTAACACCGGGGAGCTGTTTTTT. It is translated as CASSLGLNTGELFF.

J is TRBJ2-1 and V is TRBV9; TRBD1 aligns across 9 bases. V was pared by 3 bases and J by 6 bases, with 7 bases of the junction left unmatched. This CDR3 has 15 amino acids. Germline values: CDR1 SGDLS, CDR2 YYNGEE. The CDR3 region has the DNA TGTGCCAGCAGCGCGGGAACGACAGGGGGCAATGAGCAGTTCTTC. Its translation is CASSAGTTGGNEQFF.

This clone was picked up one time. V is TRBV29-1 and J is TRBJ1-1, with 9 bases identical to TRBD1. V was clipped by 6 bases and J by 0 bases; unmatched bases: 8. Per the germline V gene, CDR1 is SQVTM and CDR2 is ANQGSEA. The CDR3 totals 15 residues. The CDR3 sequence: CSVITGGALNTEAFF. In DNA form, the CDR3 reads TGCAGCGTGATTACAGGGGGCGCTTTGAACACTGAAGCTTTCTTT.